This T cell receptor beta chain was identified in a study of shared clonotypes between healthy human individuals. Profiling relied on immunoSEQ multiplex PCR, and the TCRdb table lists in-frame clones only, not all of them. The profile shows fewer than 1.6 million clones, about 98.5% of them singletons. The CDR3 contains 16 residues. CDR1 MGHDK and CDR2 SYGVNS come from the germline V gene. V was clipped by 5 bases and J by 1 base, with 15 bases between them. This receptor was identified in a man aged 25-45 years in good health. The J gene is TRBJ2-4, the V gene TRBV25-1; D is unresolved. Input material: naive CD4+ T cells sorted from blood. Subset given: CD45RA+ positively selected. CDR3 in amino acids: CASSPPTEPAKNIQYF. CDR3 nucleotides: TGTGCCAGCAGTCCACCTACAGAGCCGGCCAAAAACATTCAGTACTTC.